One sample yielded the 17 T cell receptor beta chains listed below, sequenced in a study of blood T cell repertoires in COVID-19. The repertoire was sequenced with immunoSEQ multiplex PCR; TCRdb's copy has only in-frame clones and lacks some. The top ten clones hold around 10% of a sample with about 290,000 clones, roughly nine tenths of them seen once. Sequenced sample: peripheral blood. These receptor sequences come from a woman aged 25-40 years with COVID-19, enrolled during active disease.

This chain joins TRBV12-5 and TRBJ2-1, with 11 bases lining up with TRBD2. V trimming: 3 bases; J trimming: 4 bases; junction bases outside the gene matches: 2. CDR1 and CDR2 from the germline V gene are LGHNT and FRNRAP. The CDR3 has 15 residues. CDR3 sequence reads: CASGLLAGAYNEQFF. CDR3 nucleotides: TGTGCTAGTGGTTTACTAGCGGGGGCTTACAATGAGCAGTTCTTC.

The gene calls are TRBV29-1 and TRBJ1-5, with D unclear. The CDR3 loop spans 13 amino acids. Trimming cost V 5 bases and J 9 bases, with 17 bases left between them. The germline V gene has CDR1 SQVTM and CDR2 ANQGSEA. CDR3 sequence: CSVSGEVMGPQHF. CDR3 nucleotide sequence: TGCAGCGTTTCCGGGGAAGTTATGGGGCCCCAGCATTTT.

The chain combines TRBV4-1 with TRBJ2-5, with 11 nucleotides matching TRBD2. This CDR3 comprises 18 residues. CDR1 MGHRA and CDR2 YSYEKL come from the germline V gene. The V gene end was trimmed by 2 bases and the J gene end by 5 bases; junction bases not matched to a gene: 13. The DNA of the CDR3 is TGCGCCAGCAGCCAATTAGATAGCGGGGGGGCCATCTGGGAGACCCAGTACTTC. Protein sequence: CASSQLDSGGAIWETQYF.

This sequence joins TRBV5-1 and TRBJ1-3, with D possibly being TRBD1 (6 bases). Deletions cut 0 bases from V and 6 bases from J, with 19 bases between. Germline V gives CDR1 SGHRS, CDR2 YFSETQ. This CDR3 has 17 amino acids. CDR3 DNA: TGCGCCAGCAGCTTGGGGGGCCTACAGGGAGGGACAAACACCATATATTTT. It specifies CASSLGGLQGGTNTIYF. Looking up the rest from reference TRBV5-1 and TRBJ1-3 gives the full variable domain: KAGVTQTPRYLIKTRGQQVTLSCSPISGHRSVSWYQQTPGQGLQFLFEYFSETQRNKGNFPGRFSGRQFSNSRSEMNVSTLELGDSALYLCASSLGGLQGGTNTIYFGEGSWLTVV.

The V gene is TRBV11-2, the J gene TRBJ1-1; 7 positions agree with TRBD1. Germline trimming cut 8 bases from V and 0 bases from J; bases unmatched to any gene: 9. Germline V gene data show CDR1 as SGHAT and CDR2 as FQNNGV. This CDR3 comprises 15 residues. The CDR3 nucleotides read TGTGCCAGCGTCGGACAGGCGCACATGAACACTGAAGCTTTCTTT. It translates to CASVGQAHMNTEAFF.

The chain joins TRBV27 to TRBJ2-7; D may be TRBD2 (6 bases). The germline CDR1 and CDR2 sequences are MNHEY and SMNVEV (reference sequence). Trimming cost V 4 bases and J 4 bases, with 20 bases left between them. The length of the CDR3 is 16 residues. The CDR3 DNA reads as TGTGCCAGCAGTTCCATGGGGGGTTCGGTGGCGTACGAGCAGTACTTC. It specifies CASSSMGGSVAYEQYF.

This clone has just one count. This rearrangement joins TRBV11-2 to TRBJ2-3; 10 bases agree with TRBD2. Germline-derived CDR1 and CDR2 are SGHAT and FQNNGV. Trimming cost V 6 bases and J 1 base; bases outside gene matches: 4. The CDR3 spans 15 residues. The CDR3 sequence: CASRRLAGGTDTQYF. The CDR3 nucleotides read TGTGCCAGCAGGCGACTAGCGGGCGGCACAGATACGCAGTATTTT.

The rearrangement links TRBV4-1 to TRBJ1-1; tentatively, D is TRBD1 (6 bases). This CDR3 comprises 15 residues. Germline CDR1 reads MGHRA; CDR2 reads YSYEKL. The V end lost 3 bases, the J end lost 0 bases, and 11 bases lay between the germline ends. For the CDR3, the DNA is TGCGCCAGCAGCCACCTAGGACAGATGAACACTGAAGCTTTCTTT. It codes for CASSHLGQMNTEAFF.

The chain is built from TRBV2 and TRBJ2-7, with D tentatively TRBD2 (6 bases). Trimming left V 4 bases short and J 7 bases short, with 17 bases between. The length of the CDR3 is 14 residues. Germline V CDR1 and CDR2: SNHLY, FYNNEI. Here the CDR3 reads CASSGSSAAGEQYF. The CDR3 bases are TGTGCCAGCAGTGGTTCCTCTGCGGCGGGGGAGCAGTACTTC.

This clone has just one count. The chain couples TRBV3-1 (or the pseudogene TRBV3-2) to TRBJ1-2; 7 nucleotides line up with TRBD1. The V segment lost 2 bases and the J segment 7 bases; nucleotides outside the gene matches: 13. This CDR3 is 16 amino acids long. Germline-derived CDR1 and CDR2 are LGHDT and YNNKEL (reference sequence). The CDR3 DNA is TGTGCCAGCAGCCAATCCGTAACAGGGGCGGGAGGTGGCTACACCTTC. Amino acid sequence: CASSQSVTGAGGGYTF.

A word on this clone: The same CDR3 also results from other DNA sequences found in this sample. The genes are TRBV5-1 and TRBJ1-2, with TRBD1 matching over 7 bases. Germline V CDR1 and CDR2: SGHRS, YFSETQ. The CDR3 extends over 14 amino acids. V lost 0 bases to trimming and J lost 4 bases; unmatched junction nucleotides: 3. The CDR3 loop reads CASSLATGSYGYTF. The CDR3 nucleotides read TGCGCCAGCAGCTTGGCGACAGGGAGCTATGGCTACACCTTC. The entire variable domain, with the rest obtained from reference TRBV5-1 and TRBJ1-2, is as follows: KAGVTQTPRYLIKTRGQQVTLSCSPISGHRSVSWYQQTPGQGLQFLFEYFSETQRNKGNFPGRFSGRQFSNSRSEMNVSTLELGDSALYLCASSLATGSYGYTFGSGTRLTVV.

The rearrangement links TRBV6-5 to TRBJ2-1; 7 nucleotides align to TRBD1. CDR3 length equals 15 residues. Germline loops: CDR1 MNHEY, CDR2 SVGAGI. V gave up 5 bases and J gave up 4 bases; unmatched junction bases: 8. CDR3 in amino acids: CASSPDMGQYNEQFF. Here the CDR3 DNA reads TGTGCCAGCAGTCCAGATATGGGACAGTACAATGAGCAGTTCTTC.

This clone was observed once. This chain connects TRBV27 to TRBJ1-1; TRBD1 matches 9 bases. Unmatched junction bases numbered 9, after V lost 5 bases and J lost 2 bases. Germline CDR1 reads MNHEY; CDR2 reads SMNVEV (reference sequence). The CDR3 sequence is 16 residues long. The CDR3 DNA is TGTGCCAGCAGTCCAGGACAGGGGCGCGGTAACACTGAAGCTTTCTTT. Its protein product is CASSPGQGRGNTEAFF.

This clone turned up a few times. The chain links TRBV19 to TRBJ1-2; TRBD1 matches at 8 bases. The CDR3 length is 12 residues. Trimming at V came to 4 bases and at J to 6 bases, leaving 1 base not matched to a gene. In germline, CDR1 is LNHDA, CDR2 SQIVND (reference sequence). The CDR3 nucleotides are TGTGCCAGTAGTAGGACAGGGAATGGCTACACCTTC. This gives the protein CASSRTGNGYTF. Full variable domain (rest looked up from reference TRBV19 and TRBJ1-2): DGGITQSPKYLFRKEGQNVTLSCEQNLNHDAMYWYRQDPGQGLRLIYYSQIVNDFQKGDIAEGYSVSREKKESFPLTVTSAQKNPTAFYLCASSRTGNGYTFGSGTRLTVV.

V gene TRBV2 combines with J gene TRBJ2-5; 9 bases are shared with TRBD1. Germline trimming cut 8 bases from V and 9 bases from J; bases unmatched to any gene: 13. The CDR3 covers 14 residues. Germline CDR1 reads SNHLY; CDR2 reads FYNNEI. The DNA for the CDR3 is TGTGCCAGCGGGACGAGGACAGGGGTTTTGGCCCAGTACTTC. Translated: CASGTRTGVLAQYF.

This clone was seen more than once but under ten times. V is TRBV5-4 and J is TRBJ2-2; D unresolved. The CDR3 is 14 residues long. Trimming shortened V by 7 bases and J by 1 base, and 11 bases separated the two germline ends. CDR1 is SGHNT and CDR2 is YYREEE in the germline V gene (reference sequence). The CDR3 sequence is CASSDSRNTGELFF. The CDR3 DNA is TGTGCCAGCTCAGACTCTCGGAACACCGGGGAGCTGTTTTTT.

The chain uses TRBV19 and TRBJ1-2, with D maybe TRBD1 (6 bases). V was clipped by 4 bases and J by 4 bases, with 13 bases between them. Germline V lookup: CDR1 LNHDA, CDR2 SQIVND (reference sequence). The CDR3 is 14 amino acids. CDR3 nucleotide sequence: TGTGCCAGTAGTAAACTACAGGGACGCTATGGCTACACCTTC. Protein product: CASSKLQGRYGYTF.